A single sample is the source of the 7 T cell receptor beta chains below, sequenced in a study of T cells in Graves' hyperthyroidism and ophthalmopathy. TCR beta CDR3 sequences were amplified from RNA transcripts. During a first-round RT-PCR of the TCR CDR3, the HTBI primer set was used. One entry per CDR3 protein results from TCRdb running MiXCR on the multiplex PCR reads. The sample includes 300,000 to 400,000 distinct CDR3 sequences, approximately 15% of them seen just once. Sequenced: blood. These receptors originate from a woman aged 55-69 years with Graves' hyperthyroidism.

The chain recombines TRBV12-3 or TRBV12-4 with TRBJ2-3; the D gene is possibly TRBD2 (6 bases). The CDR3 loop spans 14 amino acids. V shed 4 bases and J shed 2 bases, with 10 bases lying between them. The CDR3 coding sequence is TGTGCCAGCAGTTGGACTACCCACACAGATACGCAGTATTTT. Amino acid sequence: CASSWTTHTDTQYF.

This clonotype was detected ten times or more. The chain employs TRBV12-3 or TRBV12-4 and TRBJ1-1, with a tentative D call TRBD1 (5 bases). V was trimmed by 7 bases and J by 3 bases, leaving 18 bases between them. The CDR3 spans 15 residues. CDR3 loop: CASTGRGVFYTEAFF. The CDR3 nucleotides read TGTGCCAGCACCGGCCGGGGGGTGTTTTACACTGAAGCTTTCTTT.

In this sample, this clonotype turned up many times. The chain recombines TRBV3-1 with TRBJ2-5, with TRBD2 matching 7 bases. The CDR3 consists of 14 residues. Germline-derived CDR1 and CDR2 are LGHDT and YNNKEL (reference sequence). With V trimmed by 0 bases and J by 4 bases, 2 bases remained unmatched. The chain's CDR3 is CASSQDTSAETQYF. DNA for the CDR3: TGTGCCAGCAGCCAAGATACTAGCGCAGAGACCCAGTACTTC.

This clonotype showed up many times. The chain joins TRBV28 to TRBJ2-7; 16 positions match TRBD2. The germline CDR1 and CDR2 sequences are MDHEN and SYDVKM. The CDR3 consists of 16 residues. V gave up 6 bases and J gave up 8 bases; unmatched junction bases: 10. The DNA of the CDR3 is TGTGCCAGCAGATCCCCGGGACTAGCGGGAGGGCCCAAGCAGTACTTC. It codes for CASRSPGLAGGPKQYF.

This clonotype has at least ten counts. The chain recombines TRBV6-1 with TRBJ2-5; possible D gene TRBD2, 5 bases. The CDR3 consists of 14 residues. Trimming took 9 bases from V and 0 from J, leaving 14 bases between them. The germline V gene encodes CDR1 MNHNS and CDR2 SASEGT. The CDR3 DNA sequence: TGTGCCAGTTGGAGGAGTCGGTACCAAGAGACCCAGTACTTC. Translating gives CASWRSRYQETQYF.

This sequence joins TRBV7-9 and TRBJ2-2; TRBD1 matches 11 bases. The junction had 4 bases not matched to a gene; V was cut back by 7 bases and J by 0 bases. CDR3 length equals 16 residues. Germline-derived CDR1 and CDR2 are SEHNR and FQNEAQ (reference sequence). CDR3 region: CASTGQGAANTGELFF. The CDR3 coding sequence is TGTGCCAGCACCGGACAGGGGGCCGCGAACACCGGGGAGCTGTTTTTT. Supplemented by reference TRBV7-9 and TRBJ2-2, the full variable domain reads DTGVSQNPRHKITKRGQNVTFRCDPISEHNRLYWYRQTLGQGPEFLTYFQNEAQLEKSRLLSDRFSAERPKGSFSTLEIQRTEQGDSAMYLCASTGQGAANTGELFFGEGSRLTVL.

This clonotype was counted a few times. This rearrangement joins TRBV11-2 to TRBJ2-7, with 7 bases that match TRBD2. The trim removed 11 bases at V and 6 bases at J, leaving 13 bases unmatched. CDR1 and CDR2 (germline): SGHAT, FQNNGV. The CDR3 has 13 residues. The CDR3 region is CASTGTTWSEQYF. CDR3 sequence (DNA): TGTGCCTCTACCGGGACTACATGGAGCGAGCAGTACTTC.